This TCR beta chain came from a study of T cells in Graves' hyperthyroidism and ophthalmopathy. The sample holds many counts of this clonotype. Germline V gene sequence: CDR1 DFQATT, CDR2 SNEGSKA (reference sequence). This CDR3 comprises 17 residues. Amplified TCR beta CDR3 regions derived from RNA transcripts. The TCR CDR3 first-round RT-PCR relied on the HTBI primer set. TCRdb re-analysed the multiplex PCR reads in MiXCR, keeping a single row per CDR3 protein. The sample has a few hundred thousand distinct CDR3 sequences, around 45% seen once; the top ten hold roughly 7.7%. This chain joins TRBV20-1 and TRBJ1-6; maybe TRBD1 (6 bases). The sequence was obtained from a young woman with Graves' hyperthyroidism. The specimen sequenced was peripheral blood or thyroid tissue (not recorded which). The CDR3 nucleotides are TGCAGCCTGAGGGGGAGGGAGGCGAGCTCCTATAATTCACCCCTCCACTTT. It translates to CSLRGREASSYNSPLHF.